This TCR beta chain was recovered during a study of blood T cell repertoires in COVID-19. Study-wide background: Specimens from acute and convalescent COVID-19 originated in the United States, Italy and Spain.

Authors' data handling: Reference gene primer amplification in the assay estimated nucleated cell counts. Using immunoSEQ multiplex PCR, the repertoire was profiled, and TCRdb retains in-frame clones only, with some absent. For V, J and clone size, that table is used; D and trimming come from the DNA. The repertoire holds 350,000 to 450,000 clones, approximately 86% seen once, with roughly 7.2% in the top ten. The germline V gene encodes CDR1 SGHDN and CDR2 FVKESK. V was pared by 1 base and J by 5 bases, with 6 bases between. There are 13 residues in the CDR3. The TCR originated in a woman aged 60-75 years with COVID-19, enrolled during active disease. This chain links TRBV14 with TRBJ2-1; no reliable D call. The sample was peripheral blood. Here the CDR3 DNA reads TGTGCCAGCAGCCAAGTATCCCACAATGAGCAGTTCTTC. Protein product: CASSQVSHNEQFF. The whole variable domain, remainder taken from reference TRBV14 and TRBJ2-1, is EAGVTQFPSHSVIEKGQTVTLRCDPISGHDNLYWYRRVMGKEIKFLLHFVKESKQDESGMPNNRFLAERTGGTYSTLKVQPAELEDSGVYFCASSQVSHNEQFFGPGTRLTVL.